Only a few counts were recorded for the clone carrying this T cell receptor (beta chain). The antigen is undetermined. These data belong to a study of beta chain features in type 1 diabetes. Broader study findings: Any HLA-type effect on TCRB rearrangement remained unresolved here.

The V and J ends lost 0 bases and 1 base respectively, with 6 bases between them. The CDR3 runs to 14 residues. Germline V gene sequence: CDR1 SGDLS, CDR2 YYNGEE. As every portion of the isolated RNA was reverse transcribed, the sequencing read expressed TCRB transcripts. Some clones are missing from TCRdb's copy, which holds only in-frame ones; the method was immunoSEQ multiplex PCR. Among 150,000 or so clones listed, around a tenth were seen once. Isolation of CD4+ naive, central memory, regulatory and stem cell-like memory cells was achieved by sorting via CD45RO/CCR7/CD25/CD127/CD95/CD27. Sorted populations all exceeded 98% purity.

The J gene is TRBJ2-3, the V gene TRBV9, with TRBD2 as a possible D gene (5 bases). The receptor was isolated from a man younger than 35 in good health. Specimen: central memory CD4+ T cells from blood. The chain's CDR3 is CASSVEGGTDTQYF. The CDR3 DNA follows: TGTGCCAGCAGCGTAGAGGGAGGCACAGATACGCAGTATTTT.